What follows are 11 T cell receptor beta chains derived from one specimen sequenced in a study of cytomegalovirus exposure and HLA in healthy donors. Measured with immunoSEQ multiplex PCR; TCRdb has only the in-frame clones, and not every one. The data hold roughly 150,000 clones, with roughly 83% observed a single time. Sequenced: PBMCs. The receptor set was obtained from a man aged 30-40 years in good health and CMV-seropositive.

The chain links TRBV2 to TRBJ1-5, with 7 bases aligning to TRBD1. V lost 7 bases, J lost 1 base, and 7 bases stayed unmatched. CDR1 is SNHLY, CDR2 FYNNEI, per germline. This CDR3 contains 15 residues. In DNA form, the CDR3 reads TGTGCCAGCATTACGGACAGGTACAGCAATCAGCCCCAGCATTTT. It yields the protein CASITDRYSNQPQHF. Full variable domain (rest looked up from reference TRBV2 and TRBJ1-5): EPEVTQTPSHQVTQMGQEVILRCVPISNHLYFYWYRQILGQKVEFLVSFYNNEISEKSEIFDDQFSVERPDGSNFTLKIRSTKLEDSAMYFCASITDRYSNQPQHFGDGTRLSIL.

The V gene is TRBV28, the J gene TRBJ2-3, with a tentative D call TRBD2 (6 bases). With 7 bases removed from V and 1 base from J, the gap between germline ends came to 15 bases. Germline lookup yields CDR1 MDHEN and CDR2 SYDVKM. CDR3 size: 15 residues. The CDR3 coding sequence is TGTGCCAGCACTCGGTGGATAGCGGGCACAGATACGCAGTATTTT. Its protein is CASTRWIAGTDTQYF.

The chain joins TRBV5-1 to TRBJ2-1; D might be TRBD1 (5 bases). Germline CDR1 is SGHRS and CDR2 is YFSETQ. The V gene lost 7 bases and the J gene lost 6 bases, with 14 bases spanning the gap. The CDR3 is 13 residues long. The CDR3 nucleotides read TGCGCCAGCTTCAGGGCAGGGTCCAATGAGCAGTTCTTC. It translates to CASFRAGSNEQFF.

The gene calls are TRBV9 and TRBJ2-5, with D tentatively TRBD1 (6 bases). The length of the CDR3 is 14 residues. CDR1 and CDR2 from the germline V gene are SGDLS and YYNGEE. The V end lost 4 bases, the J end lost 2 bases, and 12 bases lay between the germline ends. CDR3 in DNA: TGTGCCAGCAGCTCCCAGACAGGTCAAGAGACCCAGTACTTC. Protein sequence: CASSSQTGQETQYF.

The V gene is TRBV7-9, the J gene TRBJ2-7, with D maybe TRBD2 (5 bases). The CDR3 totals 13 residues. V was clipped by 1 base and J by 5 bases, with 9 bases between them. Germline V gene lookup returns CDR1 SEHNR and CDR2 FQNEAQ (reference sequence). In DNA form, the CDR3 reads TGTGCCAGCAGCTTAGGTTTGAGGGACGAGCAGTACTTC. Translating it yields CASSLGLRDEQYF.

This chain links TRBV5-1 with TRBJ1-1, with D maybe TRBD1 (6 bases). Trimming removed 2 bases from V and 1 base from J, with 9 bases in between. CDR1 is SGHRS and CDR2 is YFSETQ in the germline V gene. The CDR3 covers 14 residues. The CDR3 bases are TGCGCCAGCAGCTTCGGGGACAAGAACACTGAAGCTTTCTTT. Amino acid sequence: CASSFGDKNTEAFF.

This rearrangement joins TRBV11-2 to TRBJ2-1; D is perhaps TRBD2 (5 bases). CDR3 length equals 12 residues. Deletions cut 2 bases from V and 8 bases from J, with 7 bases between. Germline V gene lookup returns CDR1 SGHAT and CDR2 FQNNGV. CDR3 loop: CASSLLADEQFF. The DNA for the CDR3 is TGTGCCAGCAGCTTACTAGCCGATGAGCAGTTCTTC.

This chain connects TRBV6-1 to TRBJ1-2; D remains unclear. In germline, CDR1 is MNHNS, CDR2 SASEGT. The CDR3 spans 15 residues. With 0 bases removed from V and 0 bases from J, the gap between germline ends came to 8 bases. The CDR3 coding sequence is TGTGCCAGCAGTGAAGCTTCCGGTTCTAACTATGGCTACACCTTC. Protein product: CASSEASGSNYGYTF.

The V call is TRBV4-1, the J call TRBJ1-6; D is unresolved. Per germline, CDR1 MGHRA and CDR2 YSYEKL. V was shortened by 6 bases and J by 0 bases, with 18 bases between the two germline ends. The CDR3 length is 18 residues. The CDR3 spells CASSRVFGVSSYNSPLHF. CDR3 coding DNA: TGCGCCAGCAGTCGCGTCTTCGGGGTTAGCTCCTATAATTCACCCCTCCACTTT.

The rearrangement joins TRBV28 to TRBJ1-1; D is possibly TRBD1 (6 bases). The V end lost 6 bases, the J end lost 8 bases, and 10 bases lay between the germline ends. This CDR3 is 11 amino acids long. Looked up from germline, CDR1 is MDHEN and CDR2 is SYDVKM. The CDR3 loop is CASSLDREAFF. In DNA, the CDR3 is TGTGCCAGCAGCCTCGACAGGGAAGCTTTCTTT.

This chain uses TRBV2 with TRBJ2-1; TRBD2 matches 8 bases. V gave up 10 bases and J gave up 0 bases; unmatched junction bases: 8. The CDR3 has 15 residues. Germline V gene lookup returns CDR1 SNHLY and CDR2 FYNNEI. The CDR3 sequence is CAKDSGTSSYNEQFF. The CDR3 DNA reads TGTGCCAAGGATAGCGGGACGAGCTCCTACAATGAGCAGTTCTTC.